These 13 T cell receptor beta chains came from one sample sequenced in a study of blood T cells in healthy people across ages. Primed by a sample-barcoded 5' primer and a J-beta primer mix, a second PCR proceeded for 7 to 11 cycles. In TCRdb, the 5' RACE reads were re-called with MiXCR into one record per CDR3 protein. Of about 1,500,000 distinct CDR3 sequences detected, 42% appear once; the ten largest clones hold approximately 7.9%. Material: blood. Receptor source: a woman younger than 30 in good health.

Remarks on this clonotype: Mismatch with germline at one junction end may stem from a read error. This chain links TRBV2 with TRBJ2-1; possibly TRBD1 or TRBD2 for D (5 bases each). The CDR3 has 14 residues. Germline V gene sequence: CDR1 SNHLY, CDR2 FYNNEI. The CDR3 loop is CSQGDATYYNEQFF. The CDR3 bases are TGCTCTCAAGGGGACGCGACTTACTACAATGAGCAGTTCTTC.

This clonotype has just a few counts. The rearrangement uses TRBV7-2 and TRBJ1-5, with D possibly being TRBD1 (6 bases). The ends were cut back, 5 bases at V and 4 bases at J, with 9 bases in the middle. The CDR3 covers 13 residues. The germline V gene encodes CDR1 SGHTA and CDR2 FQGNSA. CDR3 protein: CASSKDSNQPQHF. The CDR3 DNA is TGTGCCAGCAGCAAGGACAGTAATCAGCCCCAGCATTTT.

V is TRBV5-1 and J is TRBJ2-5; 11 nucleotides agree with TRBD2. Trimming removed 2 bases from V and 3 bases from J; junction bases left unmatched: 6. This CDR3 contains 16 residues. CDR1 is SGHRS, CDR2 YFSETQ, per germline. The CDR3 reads CASSFTGTSGEETQYF. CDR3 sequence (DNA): TGCGCCAGCAGCTTTACCGGGACTAGCGGAGAAGAGACCCAGTACTTC.

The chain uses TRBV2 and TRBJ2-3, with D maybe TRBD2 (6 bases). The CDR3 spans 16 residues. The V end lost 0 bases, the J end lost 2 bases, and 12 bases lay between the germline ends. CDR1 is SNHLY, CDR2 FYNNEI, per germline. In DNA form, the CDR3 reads TGTGCCAGCAGTGAAGCGCGGGCGGGGTTCACAGATACGCAGTATTTT. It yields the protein CASSEARAGFTDTQYF.

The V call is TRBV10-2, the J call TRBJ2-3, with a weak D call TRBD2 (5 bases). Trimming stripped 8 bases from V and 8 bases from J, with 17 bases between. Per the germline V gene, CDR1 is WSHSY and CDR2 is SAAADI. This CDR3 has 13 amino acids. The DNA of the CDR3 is TGCGCCAGCCAAGGACTTGGAAAGGGTACGCAGTATTTT. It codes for CASQGLGKGTQYF.

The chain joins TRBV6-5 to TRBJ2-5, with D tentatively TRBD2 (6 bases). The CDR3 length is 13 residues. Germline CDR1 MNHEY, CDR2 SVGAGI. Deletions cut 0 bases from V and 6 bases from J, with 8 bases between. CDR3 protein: CASSYSGGQTQYF. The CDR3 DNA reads TGTGCCAGCAGTTACTCCGGGGGTCAGACCCAGTACTTC.

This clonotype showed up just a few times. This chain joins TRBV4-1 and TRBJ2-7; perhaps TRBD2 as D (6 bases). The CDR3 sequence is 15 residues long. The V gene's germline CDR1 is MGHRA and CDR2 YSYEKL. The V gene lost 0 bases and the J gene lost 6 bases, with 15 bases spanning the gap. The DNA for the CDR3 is TGCGCCAGCAGCCAAGATACGGGACTGCCTCGCGAGCAGTACTTC. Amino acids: CASSQDTGLPREQYF.

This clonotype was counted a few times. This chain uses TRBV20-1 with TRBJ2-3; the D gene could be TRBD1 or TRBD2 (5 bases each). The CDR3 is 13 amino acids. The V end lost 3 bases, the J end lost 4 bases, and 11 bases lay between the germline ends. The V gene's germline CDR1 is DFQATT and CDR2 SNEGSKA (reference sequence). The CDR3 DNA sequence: TGCAGTGCTAGGGGCAGGGACCCAGATACGCAGTATTTT. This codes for CSARGRDPDTQYF.

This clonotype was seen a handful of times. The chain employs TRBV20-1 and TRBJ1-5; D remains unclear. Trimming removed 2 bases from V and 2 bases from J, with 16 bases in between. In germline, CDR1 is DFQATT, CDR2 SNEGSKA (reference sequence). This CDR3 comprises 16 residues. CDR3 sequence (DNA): TGCAGTGCTAGACCGGCAGCCCTTGAGGGCAATCAGCCCCAGCATTTT. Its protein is CSARPAALEGNQPQHF.

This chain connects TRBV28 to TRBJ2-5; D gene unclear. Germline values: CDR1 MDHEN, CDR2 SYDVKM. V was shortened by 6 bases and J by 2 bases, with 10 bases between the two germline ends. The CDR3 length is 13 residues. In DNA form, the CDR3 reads TGTGCCAGCAGGACTCGGACGCAAGAGACCCAGTACTTC. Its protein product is CASRTRTQETQYF. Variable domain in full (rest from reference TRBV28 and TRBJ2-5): DVKVTQSSRYLVKRTGEKVFLECVQDMDHENMFWYRQDPGLGLRLIYFSYDVKMKEKGDIPEGYSVSREKKERFSLILESASTNQTSMYLCASRTRTQETQYFGPGTRLLVL.

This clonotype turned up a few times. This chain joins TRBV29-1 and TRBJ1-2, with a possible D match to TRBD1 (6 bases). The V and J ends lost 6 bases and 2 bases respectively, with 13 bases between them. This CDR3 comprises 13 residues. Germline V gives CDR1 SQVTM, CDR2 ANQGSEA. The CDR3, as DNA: TGCAGCGTCAGGGACACCACCAACTATGGCTACACCTTC. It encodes CSVRDTTNYGYTF.

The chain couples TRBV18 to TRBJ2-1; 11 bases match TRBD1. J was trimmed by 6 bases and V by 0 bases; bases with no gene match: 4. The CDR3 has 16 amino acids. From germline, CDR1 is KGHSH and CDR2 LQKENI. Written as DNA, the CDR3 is TGTGCCAGCTCACCACCCCTGGGGACAGGGGGCAATGAGCAGTTCTTC. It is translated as CASSPPLGTGGNEQFF. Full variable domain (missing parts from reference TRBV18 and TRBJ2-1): NAGVMQNPRHLVRRRGQEARLRCSPMKGHSHVYWYRQLPEEGLKFMVYLQKENIIDESGMPKERFSAEFPKEGPSILRIQQVVRGDSAAYFCASSPPLGTGGNEQFFGPGTRLTVL.

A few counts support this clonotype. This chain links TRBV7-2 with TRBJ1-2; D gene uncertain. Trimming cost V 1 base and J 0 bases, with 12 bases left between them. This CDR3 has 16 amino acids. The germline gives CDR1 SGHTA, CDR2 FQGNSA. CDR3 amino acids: CASSLERRPTNYGYTF. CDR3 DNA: TGTGCCAGCAGCTTAGAACGCAGACCCACTAACTATGGCTACACCTTC.